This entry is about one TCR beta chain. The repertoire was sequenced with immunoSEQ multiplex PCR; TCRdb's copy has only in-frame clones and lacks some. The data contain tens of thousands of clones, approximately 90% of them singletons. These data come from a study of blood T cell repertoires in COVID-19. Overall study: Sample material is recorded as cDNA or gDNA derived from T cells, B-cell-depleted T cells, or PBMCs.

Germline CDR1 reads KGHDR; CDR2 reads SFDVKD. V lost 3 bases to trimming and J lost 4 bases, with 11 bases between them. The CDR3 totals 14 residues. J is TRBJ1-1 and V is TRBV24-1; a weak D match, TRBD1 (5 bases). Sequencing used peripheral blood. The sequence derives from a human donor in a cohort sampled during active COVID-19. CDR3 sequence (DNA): TGTGCCACCAGTGATGCCGGACATCCCACTGAAGCTTTCTTT. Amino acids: CATSDAGHPTEAFF.